This T cell receptor (beta chain) derives from a study of CD8+ T cells in alopecia areata. In each case, RNA was isolated and then reverse transcribed into cDNA as the sequencing template. Libraries were prepared by immunoSEQ multiplex PCR; TCRdb keeps only in-frame clonotypes and omits some of them. The data contain some 130,000 clones, about 47% of them singletons. After removal of 5 bases from V and 2 bases from J, the junction contained 7 bases not matched to a gene. The germline V gene has CDR1 PRHDT and CDR2 FYEKMQ (reference sequence). This CDR3 comprises 15 residues. The study's findings and limits: Clonality was higher in lesional than normal scalp, especially in alopecia totalis/universalis.

In regard to this clone: Antigen: not known.

Source: CD8+ T cells sorted from blood, taken at week 0. This clonotype was obtained from a human donor with alopecia areata. This rearrangement joins TRBV13 to TRBJ2-7; TRBD1 matches at 9 bases. CDR3 coding DNA: TGTGCCAGCAGCCCCCTGGGACAGGGACCCTACGAGCAGTACTTC. Its translation is CASSPLGQGPYEQYF. The complete variable domain, with remaining parts taken from reference TRBV13 and TRBJ2-7, reads AAGVIQSPRHLIKEKRETATLKCYPIPRHDTVYWYQQGPGQDPQFLISFYEKMQSDKGSIPDRFSAQQFSDYHSELNMSSLELGDSALYFCASSPLGQGPYEQYFGPGTRLTVT.